These 23 T cell receptor beta chains came from one sample sequenced in a study of response to subunit inactivated influenza vaccine. TCRdb fed the RT-PCR reads into MiXCR, producing one record per CDR3 protein. In the table there are hundreds of thousands of distinct CDR3 sequences, less than 15% of which are singletons. Material: PBMCs from blood, obtained 14 to 15 days before vaccination. These receptors were obtained from a middle-aged man who received an inactivated influenza vaccine.

CDR3 loop: CASSDRDKSSYEQYF. CDR3 nucleotide sequence: TGTGCCAGCAGTGACCGGGACAAGAGTTCCTACGAGCAGTACTTC. The chain has TRBV2 and TRBJ2-7, with D possibly TRBD1 on 6 matching bases. Germline V CDR1 and CDR2: SNHLY, FYNNEI. V lost 3 bases, J lost 1 base, and 13 bases lay in between. The CDR3 runs to 15 residues.

The rearrangement joins TRBV7-3 to TRBJ2-3; TRBD1 is a possible D gene (5 bases). Germline V gives CDR1 SGHTA, CDR2 FQGTGA. This CDR3 spans 14 amino acids. V was trimmed by 5 bases and J by 2 bases, leaving 11 bases between them. The CDR3 DNA reads TGTGCCAGCAGCAAAGACAGATACACAGATACGCAGTATTTT. Amino acid sequence: CASSKDRYTDTQYF. The full variable domain, rest sourced from reference TRBV7-3 and TRBJ2-3, is GAGVSQTPSNKVTEKGKYVELRCDPISGHTALYWYRQSLGQGPEFLIYFQGTGAADDSGLPNDRFFAVRPEGSVSTLKIQRTERGDSAVYLCASSKDRYTDTQYFGPGTRLTVL.

The rearrangement joins TRBV12-3 or TRBV12-4 to TRBJ1-1; D is perhaps TRBD1 (5 bases). Deletions cut 2 bases from V and 7 bases from J, with 11 bases between. The CDR3 length is 13 residues. The CDR3 DNA reads as TGTGCCAGCAGTTTACCGGGACCTAGTGAAGCTTTCTTT. This gives the protein CASSLPGPSEAFF.

This clonotype has only a few counts. This chain links TRBV20-1 with TRBJ2-5; perhaps TRBD2 as D (6 bases). Per germline, CDR1 DFQATT and CDR2 SNEGSKA (reference sequence). The V and J ends lost 5 bases and 3 bases respectively, with 10 bases between them. CDR3 length: 12 amino acids. In DNA, the CDR3 is TGCAGTGCTTGGACTATGAAAGAGACCCAGTACTTC. It specifies CSAWTMKETQYF.

For this clonotype: This sequence may be a read error, since a much larger clone differs from it by one base. The chain is built from TRBV3-1 and TRBJ2-7, with TRBD1 matching 9 bases. This CDR3 comprises 14 residues. Germline assignment: CDR1 LGHDT and CDR2 YNNKEL (reference sequence). V shed 5 bases, J shed 4 bases, and the junction held 6 bases outside the gene matches. CDR3 amino acids: CASSSGTGWYEQYF. The CDR3, as DNA: TGTGCCAGCAGCTCCGGGACAGGGTGGTACGAGCAGTACTTC.

Note on this clonotype: This may stem from a read error, because a much larger clone lies one nucleotide away. J is TRBJ2-2 and V is TRBV3-1; D call uncertain. V gave up 4 bases and J gave up 2 bases, with 11 bases separating them. The CDR3 covers 15 residues. The germline CDR1 and CDR2 sequences are LGHDT and YNNKEL (reference sequence). DNA for the CDR3: TGTGCCAGCAGCCGAAAGGCTGTAAACACCGGGGAGCTGTTTTTT. Residues: CASSRKAVNTGELFF.

This clonotype was seen a handful of times. CDR3 in amino acids: CASREKGLVSSEQFF. DNA for the CDR3: TGCGCCAGCAGGGAGAAGGGACTAGTCTCCAGTGAGCAGTTCTTC. V is TRBV10-2 and J is TRBJ2-1; 8 nucleotides line up with TRBD2. V lost 6 bases and J lost 9; bases outside the gene matches: 13. Germline V lookup: CDR1 WSHSY, CDR2 SAAADI. The CDR3 has 15 residues.

The chain employs TRBV6-1 and TRBJ2-7; 7 nucleotides agree with TRBD1. Germline CDR1 MNHNS, CDR2 SASEGT. The V gene end was trimmed by 6 bases and the J gene end by 3 bases; junction bases not matched to a gene: 17. The CDR3 runs 17 residues. CDR3 in amino acids: CASRRTGRERGFYEQYF. The CDR3, as DNA: TGTGCCAGCAGGCGGACAGGCAGGGAGAGGGGGTTCTACGAGCAGTACTTC.

In this sample, this clonotype turned up many times. This rearrangement joins TRBV29-1 to TRBJ2-7; the D gene is possibly TRBD2 (6 bases). V was pared by 4 bases and J by 1 base, with 14 bases between. Germline V gives CDR1 SQVTM, CDR2 ANQGSEA. The CDR3 runs 14 residues. The CDR3 region has the DNA TGCAGCGTTGCCCGGGGGACTCAGTCCTACGAGCAGTACTTC. Amino acids: CSVARGTQSYEQYF.

This clonotype came up a few times. The chain employs TRBV10-3 and TRBJ2-5; either TRBD1 or TRBD2 may fit D (6 bases each). The germline V and J ends were trimmed by 5 bases and 2 bases, with 15 bases remaining between them. Germline-derived CDR1 and CDR2 are ENHRY and SYGVKD. The CDR3 is 15 amino acids. CDR3 loop: CAISFKGGGQETQYF. The CDR3 DNA sequence: TGTGCCATCAGTTTCAAGGGGGGAGGTCAAGAGACCCAGTACTTC.

This sequence joins TRBV6-6 and TRBJ2-1; TRBD2 matches 11 bases. V trimming: 11 bases; J trimming: 4 bases; junction bases outside the gene matches: 4. This CDR3 is built from 13 residues. The germline CDR1 and CDR2 sequences are MNHNY and SVGAGI (reference sequence). The CDR3 sequence is CASGLADYNEQFF. CDR3 in DNA: TGTGCCTCGGGACTAGCGGATTACAATGAGCAGTTCTTC.

This clonotype was seen a few times. The genes are TRBV28 and TRBJ2-1; the D gene could be TRBD1 or TRBD2 (5 bases each). The germline V gene has CDR1 MDHEN and CDR2 SYDVKM. This CDR3 has 14 amino acids. Trimming left V 6 bases short and J 9 bases short, with 18 bases between. Here the CDR3 DNA reads TGTGCCAGCAGCCCGCCGGGACGACTACCTGAGCAGTTCTTC. This translates into CASSPPGRLPEQFF.

There are a few counts of this clonotype. V and J are TRBV5-1 and TRBJ1-4; TRBD1 is a possible D gene (6 bases). From germline, CDR1 is SGHRS and CDR2 YFSETQ. The CDR3 covers 18 residues. The germline V and J ends were trimmed by 2 bases and 4 bases, with 21 bases remaining between them. The CDR3 sequence is CASSLTGRPEQGNEKLFF. In nucleotides, the CDR3 is TGCGCCAGCAGCTTAACAGGGAGGCCCGAGCAGGGTAATGAAAAACTGTTTTTT.

This clonotype turned up a few times. The V call is TRBV4-3, the J call TRBJ2-7, with D unresolved. Deletions cut 4 bases from V and 5 bases from J, with 12 bases between. Germline-derived CDR1 and CDR2 are LGHNA and YSLEER. The CDR3 contains 13 residues. DNA for the CDR3: TGCGCCAGCAGCCGAGTGGACGAGGACGAGCAGTACTTC. Translated, it gives CASSRVDEDEQYF.

This clonotype has a handful of counts. The chain has TRBV7-2 and TRBJ2-7; 9 nucleotides align to TRBD2. CDR1 is SGHTA, CDR2 FQGNSA, per germline. V was clipped by 2 bases and J by 2 bases; unmatched bases: 4. The CDR3 covers 15 residues. CDR3 sequence: CASSLIAGAAYEQYF. The CDR3 coding sequence is TGTGCCAGCAGCTTAATAGCGGGAGCTGCCTACGAGCAGTACTTC. Full variable domain (remainder filled in from reference TRBV7-2 and TRBJ2-7): GAGVSQSPSNKVTEKGKDVELRCDPISGHTALYWYRQSLGQGLEFLIYFQGNSAPDKSGLPSDRFSAERTGGSVSTLTIQRTQQEDSAVYLCASSLIAGAAYEQYFGPGTRLTVT.

This chain links TRBV7-2 with TRBJ2-1, with 8 positions matching TRBD2. Trimming took 2 bases from V and 2 from J; bases not matched to a gene: 5. The CDR3 loop spans 16 amino acids. The germline CDR1 and CDR2 sequences are SGHTA and FQGNSA. DNA of the CDR3: TGTGCCAGCAGCTTATGGGCGGGAGGCCCCTACAATGAGCAGTTCTTC. This sequence encodes CASSLWAGGPYNEQFF. The full variable domain, its missing parts supplied by reference TRBV7-2 and TRBJ2-1, is GAGVSQSPSNKVTEKGKDVELRCDPISGHTALYWYRQSLGQGLEFLIYFQGNSAPDKSGLPSDRFSAERTGGSVSTLTIQRTQQEDSAVYLCASSLWAGGPYNEQFFGPGTRLTVL.

This clonotype came up a few times. The V and J genes are TRBV5-1 and TRBJ2-1; 13 nucleotides line up with TRBD2. Germline CDR1 and CDR2: SGHRS and YFSETQ. Unmatched junction bases numbered 6, after V lost 3 bases and J lost 0 bases. This CDR3 comprises 18 residues. The chain's CDR3 is CASSSGTSGTRSYNEQFF. CDR3 bases: TGCGCCAGCAGCTCCGGGACTAGCGGGACGCGCTCCTACAATGAGCAGTTCTTC.

The chain employs TRBV7-2 and TRBJ2-1; tentatively, D is TRBD2 (7 bases). This CDR3 is built from 17 residues. Germline lookup yields CDR1 SGHTA and CDR2 FQGNSA. Trimming cost V 0 bases and J 0 bases, with 12 bases left between them. The CDR3 DNA follows: TGTGCCAGCAGCTTAGCCGGCGGGGGCTTCTCCTACAATGAGCAGTTCTTC. It encodes CASSLAGGGFSYNEQFF.

This clonotype was recorded a few times. The chain links TRBV27 to TRBJ2-1, with 10 bases fitting TRBD2. The J segment lost 5 bases and the V segment lost 5 bases, leaving 12 bases of the junction unmatched. This CDR3 is 17 amino acids long. CDR1 and CDR2 (germline): MNHEY, SMNVEV (reference sequence). This chain's CDR3 is CASSPGTSAARHNEQFF. DNA of the CDR3: TGTGCCAGCAGTCCAGGGACTAGCGCTGCCCGGCACAATGAGCAGTTCTTC.

There are a few counts of this clonotype. DNA for the CDR3: TGTGCCAGCAGCAAAACGGGACTAGCGGACACAGATACGCAGTATTTT. It yields the protein CASSKTGLADTDTQYF. The genes are TRBV12-3 or TRBV12-4 and TRBJ2-3; 11 positions match TRBD2. The CDR3 covers 16 residues. V lost 6 bases, J lost 2 bases, and 7 bases stayed unmatched.

At least ten counts were recorded for this clonotype. This chain links TRBV27 with TRBJ1-1; 8 bases fit TRBD1. J gave up 0 bases and V 5 bases, and 8 bases lay outside the gene matches. The CDR3 consists of 16 residues. The germline gives CDR1 MNHEY, CDR2 SMNVEV (reference sequence). The CDR3 DNA is TGTGCCAGCAGTATTACGCAGGGGGCCCTGAACACTGAAGCTTTCTTT. This encodes CASSITQGALNTEAFF.

The J gene is TRBJ2-2, the V gene TRBV29-1; 9 nucleotides agree with TRBD1. The J segment lost 5 bases and the V segment lost 3 bases, leaving 7 bases of the junction unmatched. The CDR3 has 15 amino acids. The germline gives CDR1 SQVTM, CDR2 ANQGSEA. CDR3 DNA: TGCAGCGTTGAGGGACAGGGATTTGGGACCGGGGAGCTGTTTTTT. Protein sequence: CSVEGQGFGTGELFF.

The CDR3 reads CASSFKTGGASYEQYF. Here the CDR3 DNA reads TGTGCCAGCAGTTTCAAAACAGGGGGCGCATCCTACGAGCAGTACTTC. The genes are TRBV28 and TRBJ2-7; TRBD1 aligns across 9 bases. V trimming: 3 bases; J trimming: 1 base; junction bases outside the gene matches: 7. This CDR3 is 16 amino acids long. Germline CDR1 and CDR2: MDHEN and SYDVKM.